This T cell receptor beta chain was recovered during a study of beta chain features in type 1 diabetes (dated by TCRdb to between 2017 and 2018). About the study as a whole: Patients and healthy donors did not differ in mean age, gender distribution, total cell number or subset yield. A total of 107,917,701 sorted cells were examined across all samples, and the number of cells per subset was strongly correlated with RNA yield. Regulatory and stem cell-like memory subsets were obtained from only 8 patients and about 8 healthy donors, while naive and central memory subsets were obtained from all 30 or so donors. The study compared the TCRB repertoires of sorted circulating CD4+ T cell subsets in recently diagnosed type 1 diabetes patients with those in matched healthy donors. Broader findings and caveats from the paper: At VDJ recombination sites, patients with type 1 diabetes made fewer insertions and deleted more nucleotides, a pattern implying thymic rearrangement abnormalities. Shorter templates might have been favored by PCR, but patient and control samples were amplified and corrected together, so both groups would have been affected equally by any skew. Because cDNA was sequenced instead of genomic DNA, activated cells with high expression could be over-represented, although the groups did not differ in activation or CD3 levels. HLA sub-analyses involved small numbers of individuals, so any influence of HLA type on TCRB rearrangement remained unresolved. Type 1 diabetes patients showed a moderate but significant shortening of TCRB CDR3 length in all four CD4+ subsets. Naive, central memory and regulatory TCRB repertoires appeared to be more alike among patients than among healthy donors.

The entire amount of isolated RNA was reverse transcribed using the High Capacity cDNA Reverse Transcription Kit, so the sequenced TCRB transcripts were expressed ones. Survey-depth immunoSEQ sequencing was performed on stem cell-like memory T cell samples, with an average of around 920,000 total reads per sample. After sorted cells were lysed in RLT buffer, RNA was extracted with DNase-treated RNeasy Micro or Mini kits, with the choice depending on cell number. To prevent cross-contamination, each cell subset was processed individually, whereas patient and healthy donor samples were processed jointly. Using the immunoSEQ multiplex PCR, TCRB sequences were amplified from cDNA into 87-bp fragments spanning the CDR3 region. Sequencing of the amplicons was done on the Illumina HiSeq platform. The source study handled its data this way. PCR bias was computationally corrected using synthetic template baselines, reads within Hamming distance 2 were collapsed, and singletons that could not be merged were discarded. Reads were aligned against IMGT to assign V, D and J genes, CDR3 length and insertions or deletions at six rearrangement sites. Within each subset, clonotype counts were normalized to sorted cell number, after which true diversity and Gini coefficients were computed with the tcR R package. The overlap coefficient, calculated on TCRB nucleotide sequences, was used to quantify repertoire sharing. TCRdb holds this immuneACCESS table with in-frame rearrangements only. Some clones are missing; in checked studies, unresolved V genes explain under half, and the rest has no known cause. V, J and clone size derive from that table, while D and trimming were established from the DNA sequence. This sample lists approximately 120,000 clones; around 40% were detected once. Jointly, the top ten make up roughly 0.07% of the sample.

From each donor, a single peripheral blood sample of about 116 mL on average was drawn into heparinised tubes. A BD FACSAria II and a panel including CD45RO, CCR7, CD25, CD127, CD95 and CD27 were used to sort naive, central memory, regulatory and stem cell-like memory CD4+ T cells. Purity was above 98% for every sorted population. PBMCs were isolated immediately by Lymphoprep density gradient centrifugation and stained directly without culture. So that batch effects would be minimized, each experiment stained and sorted samples in pairs, pairing one healthy donor with one patient. In the case of this clone: The specificity of this receptor is unknown. No qualities accompany the bases; no much larger clone lies one base away.

In the germline V gene, CDR1 corresponds to SQVTM and CDR2 to ANQGSEA. Reading from cysteine to phenylalanine, the CDR3 counts 15 amino acids. Only the CDR3 DNA stays, 45 bases, in frame from base 1. V is trimmed back by 4 bases and J by 3 bases, and the junction contains 7 bases that no gene match accounts for. The TCR was taken from a woman aged 18-35 years in good health. This chain joins TRBV29-1 to TRBJ2-7; TRBD2 aligns with 12 central bases. The material sequenced was stem cell memory CD4+ T cells from blood. The intended sense of this specimen's cell subset or site label: stem cell-like memory CD4+ T cells. The encoded CDR3 is CSVATSGRSLYEQYF. The sequence in DNA is TGCAGCGTTGCTACTAGCGGGAGGTCCCTCTACGAGCAGTACTTC.